The sample holds many counts of the clone carrying this TCR beta chain. Everyone who took part was roughly 18 to 89 years old, and they came from 24 US areas. Assay used: immunoSEQ multiplex PCR; TCRdb lists only in-frame clones, some missing. This table holds about 140,000 clones, approximately 80% found once. These data are taken from a study of blood T cell repertoires in COVID-19. After removal of 8 bases from V and 5 bases from J, the junction contained 4 bases not matched to a gene. This CDR3 contains 13 residues. CDR1 is WNHNN, CDR2 SYGVQD, per germline (reference sequence). The sequenced material came from PBMCs or T cells enriched from blood (not recorded which). This clonotype was obtained from a woman younger than 35 who had been exposed to COVID-19. The V gene is TRBV10-1, the J gene TRBJ2-1; TRBD1 matches 9 bases. CDR3 sequence: CASARTGDNEQFF. Here the CDR3 DNA reads TGCGCCAGCGCAAGGACAGGGGACAATGAGCAGTTCTTC.